A selection of T cell receptor beta chains follows, all from one sample in a study of T cells in Graves' hyperthyroidism and ophthalmopathy. TCRdb redid the calling of the multiplex PCR reads with MiXCR, one entry per CDR3 protein. The sample carries approximately 300,000 distinct CDR3 sequences, roughly a fifth recorded once. Sequenced material: blood. The receptors were sampled from a man aged 50-59 years with Graves' ophthalmopathy. CDR3s include the opening cysteine and the closing phenylalanine or tryptophan. A D gene is named only where the DNA matches it firmly. Clone size, where shown, is once, few, many, or a class for clones that have expanded.

J gene | clone size | D gene | V gene | CDR3 protein | CDR3 DNA
TRBJ1-1 | few | - | TRBV28 | CASGDPGEAFF | TGTGCCAGCGGCGATCCAGGTGAAGCTTTCTTT
TRBJ2-7 | many | TRBD2 | TRBV28 | CASSYRTSGRLAYEQYF | TGTGCCAGCAGTTACCGGACTAGCGGGAGGTTGGCCTACGAGCAGTACTTC
TRBJ1-2 | - | - | TRBV6-2/TRBV6-3 | CASSYMENPYIYGYTF | TGTGCCAGCAGTTACATGGAAAACCCTTACATTTATGGCTACACCTTC
TRBJ2-5 | - | - | TRBV6-1 | CASSEGGVETQYF | TGTGCCAGCAGTGAAGGAGGGGTGGAGACCCAGTACTTC
TRBJ1-2 | few | - | TRBV28 | CASSPRGRVYYGYTF | TGTGCCAGCAGTCCGAGGGGGAGGGTTTACTATGGCTACACCTTC
TRBJ1-1 | many | TRBD1 | TRBV27 | CASSQRTGTNTEAFF | TGTGCCAGCAGTCAACGGACAGGGACAAACACTGAAGCTTTCTTT
TRBJ2-1 | - | - | TRBV2 | CASRGLKGYNEQFF | TGTGCCAGCAGGGGATTAAAGGGTTACAATGAGCAGTTCTTC
TRBJ2-7 | few | - | TRBV16 | CASSQSDPWLSGSSYEQYF | TGTGCCAGCAGCCAATCGGATCCCTGGCTAAGCGGATCGTCCTACGAGCAGTACTTC
TRBJ2-7 | many | TRBD2 | TRBV20-1 | CSAFYPSGRGYEQYF | TGCAGTGCTTTCTACCCTAGCGGGAGGGGGTACGAGCAGTACTTC
TRBJ1-1 | many | - | TRBV28 | CASSLSGGPNTEAFF | TGTGCCAGCAGTTTATCGGGGGGCCCGAACACTGAAGCTTTCTTT
TRBJ2-7 | once | - | TRBV30 | CAWSVRGNEQYF | TGTGCCTGGAGTGTACGTGGAAACGAGCAGTACTTC
TRBJ2-3 | many | - | TRBV2 | CASSEAPVQGDTQYF | TGTGCCAGCAGTGAAGCGCCAGTTCAGGGAGATACGCAGTATTTT
TRBJ1-4 | - | - | TRBV28 | CASSFMGRLGGTNEKLFF | TGTGCCAGCAGTTTTATGGGCAGGCTGGGGGGAACTAATGAAAAACTGTTTTTT
TRBJ2-7 | few | - | TRBV20-1 | CSADDRNTYEQYF | TGCAGTGCTGACGACAGGAATACCTACGAGCAGTACTTC
TRBJ2-6 | - | TRBD2 | TRBV25-1 | CASSGLTSGIAGANVLTF | TGTGCCAGCAGTGGGCTGACTAGCGGGATTGCTGGGGCCAACGTCCTGACTTTC
TRBJ1-4 | many | - | TRBV9 | CASSVDRGANEKLFF | TGTGCCAGCAGCGTAGATCGGGGGGCTAATGAAAAACTGTTTTTT
TRBJ1-1 | - | - | TRBV6-1 | CASRRTQNTEAFF | TGTGCCAGCAGACGGACTCAGAACACTGAAGCTTTCTTT
TRBJ2-2 | few | - | TRBV2 | CAMGDRNTGELFF | TGTGCCATGGGTGATAGGAACACCGGGGAGCTGTTTTTT
TRBJ1-4 | - | - | TRBV7-8 | CASSLVEQTNEKLFF | TGTGCCAGCAGCTTAGTTGAACAGACCAATGAAAAACTGTTTTTT
TRBJ2-1 | - | - | TRBV27 | CASSIYPNEQFF | TGTGCCAGCAGTATATACCCGAATGAGCAGTTCTTC
TRBJ1-4 | many | - | TRBV7-2 | CASSSFTGTNEKLFF | TGTGCCAGCAGCTCCTTCACGGGGACTAATGAAAAACTGTTTTTT
TRBJ2-5 | many | TRBD2 | TRBV20-1 | CSARRETWTQYF | TGCAGTGCTAGGCGGGAGACGTGGACCCAGTACTTC
TRBJ2-7 | many | TRBD2 | TRBV3-1 | CASSPIAGGYEQYF | TGTGCCAGCAGCCCAATAGCGGGAGGCTACGAGCAGTACTTC
TRBJ2-3 | few | - | TRBV6-5 | CASSSRRNTDTQYF | TGTGCCAGCAGTTCTCGGCGAAACACAGATACGCAGTATTTT
TRBJ2-5 | many | TRBD2 | TRBV6-1 | CASTGLAGQETQYF | TGTGCCAGCACGGGACTAGCGGGACAAGAGACCCAGTACTTC
TRBJ2-7 | many | TRBD1 | TRBV20-1 | CSARQGQGDLEEQYF | TGCAGTGCTAGACAGGGACAGGGAGACCTAGAGGAGCAGTACTTC
TRBJ1-5 | few | TRBD1 | TRBV30 | CAWSVKRQGEQPQHF | TGTGCCTGGAGTGTAAAGCGTCAGGGGGAACAGCCCCAGCATTTT
TRBJ2-2 | - | TRBD2 | TRBV4-1 | CASSQESLAGALGGELFF | TGCGCCAGCAGCCAAGAATCCCTAGCGGGAGCTCTAGGCGGGGAGCTGTTTTTT
TRBJ1-5 | few | - | TRBV19 | CASSTSRIGRNQPQHF | TGTGCCAGTAGTACGTCGAGAATAGGGCGCAATCAGCCCCAGCATTTT
TRBJ2-2 | - | TRBD1 | TRBV29-1 | CSVVTGENTGELFF | TGCAGCGTTGTCACAGGGGAGAACACCGGGGAGCTGTTTTTT
TRBJ2-3 | - | TRBD2 | TRBV24-1 | CATSDLRGLAGGDTQYF | TGTGCCACCAGTGACCTCCGGGGACTAGCGGGAGGAGATACGCAGTATTTT
TRBJ1-5 | few | - | TRBV6-1 | CASSQVAQDQPQHF | TGTGCCAGCAGCCAAGTAGCGCAGGATCAGCCCCAGCATTTT
TRBJ1-2 | once | TRBD1 | TRBV27 | CASFPGGGSTGGYTF | TGTGCCAGCTTTCCAGGGGGAGGGAGCACGGGAGGCTACACCTTC
TRBJ2-1 | few | TRBD1 | TRBV5-1 | CASFSGTGSLDEQFF | TGCGCCAGCTTCTCCGGGACAGGCTCATTGGATGAGCAGTTCTTC
TRBJ2-7 | many | - | TRBV28 | CASSFTGRSEQYF | TGTGCCAGCAGTTTTACGGGACGGTCCGAGCAGTACTTC
TRBJ1-6 | many | TRBD1 | TRBV12-3/TRBV12-4 | CATRGTANSPLHF | TGTGCCACACGGGGGACAGCTAATTCACCCCTCCACTTT
TRBJ1-1 | - | - | TRBV15 | CATSREDSRAVNTEAFF | TGTGCCACCAGCAGAGAAGACAGCCGGGCGGTGAACACTGAAGCTTTCTTT
TRBJ2-1 | few | - | TRBV24-1 | CATSSGEPAYNEQFF | TGTGCCACCAGTTCTGGGGAGCCCGCGTATAATGAGCAGTTCTTC
TRBJ1-4 | - | - | TRBV5-8 | CASSFPGGNNEKLFF | TGTGCCAGCAGCTTTCCGGGAGGGAATAATGAAAAACTGTTTTTT
TRBJ2-2 | few | - | TRBV24-1 | CATSDSGYTGELFF | TGTGCCACCAGTGATAGCGGGTACACCGGGGAGCTGTTTTTT
TRBJ2-7 | many | - | TRBV6-1 | CASREGGTAAYEQYF | TGTGCCAGCAGAGAGGGTGGGACGGCTGCCTACGAGCAGTACTTC
TRBJ1-2 | many | - | TRBV28 | CASQSGVYGYTF | TGTGCCAGCCAGAGCGGAGTCTATGGCTACACCTTC
TRBJ2-1 | many | - | TRBV28 | CASSLPGLGNEQFF | TGTGCCAGCAGTTTACCGGGACTCGGCAATGAGCAGTTCTTC
TRBJ2-1 | - | TRBD2 | TRBV14 | CASSPPGLVGSNEQFF | TGTGCCAGCAGCCCGCCGGGACTAGTGGGCTCGAATGAGCAGTTCTTC
TRBJ2-1 | - | TRBD2 | TRBV11-2 | CASSPTSGRWRSYNEQFF | TGTGCCAGCAGCCCGACTAGCGGGAGGTGGAGATCCTACAATGAGCAGTTCTTC
TRBJ2-7 | - | TRBD1 | TRBV5-1 | CASSDVRTGVFYEQYF | TGCGCCAGCAGCGATGTCCGGACAGGGGTTTTCTACGAGCAGTACTTC
TRBJ1-1 | few | TRBD1 | TRBV4-1 | CASSQDWDRNTEAFF | TGCGCCAGCAGCCAAGATTGGGACAGGAACACTGAAGCTTTCTTT
TRBJ2-1 | many | - | TRBV5-1 | CASSLEGNYNEQFF | TGCGCCAGCAGCTTGGAGGGGAACTACAATGAGCAGTTCTTC
TRBJ1-2 | few | - | TRBV20-1 | CSARDRRGGGGYTF | TGCAGTGCTAGAGATCGGAGAGGGGGGGGTGGCTACACCTTC
TRBJ1-1 | many | - | TRBV18 | CASSPPTPNTEAFF | TGTGCCAGCTCACCGCCGACACCGAACACTGAAGCTTTCTTT
TRBJ2-7 | many | - | TRBV28 | CASSFSGETGYEQYF | TGTGCCAGCAGTTTTTCGGGGGAGACCGGTTACGAGCAGTACTTC